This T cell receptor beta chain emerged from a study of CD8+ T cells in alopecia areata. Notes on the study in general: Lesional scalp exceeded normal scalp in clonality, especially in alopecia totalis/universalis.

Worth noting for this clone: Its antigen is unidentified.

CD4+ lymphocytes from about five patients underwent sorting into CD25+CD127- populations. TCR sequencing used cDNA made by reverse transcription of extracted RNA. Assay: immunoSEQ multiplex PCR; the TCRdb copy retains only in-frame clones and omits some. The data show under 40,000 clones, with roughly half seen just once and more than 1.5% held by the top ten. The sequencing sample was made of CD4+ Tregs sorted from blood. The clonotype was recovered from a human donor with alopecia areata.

The CDR3 bases are TGTGCCAGCAGCGTTGGCAACTATGGCTACACCTTC. Encoded protein: CASSVGNYGYTF. V and J are TRBV28 and TRBJ1-2, with D unresolved. Germline V gene data show CDR1 as MDHEN and CDR2 as SYDVKM. Trimming took 6 bases from V and 2 from J, leaving 7 bases between them. The CDR3 covers 12 residues.